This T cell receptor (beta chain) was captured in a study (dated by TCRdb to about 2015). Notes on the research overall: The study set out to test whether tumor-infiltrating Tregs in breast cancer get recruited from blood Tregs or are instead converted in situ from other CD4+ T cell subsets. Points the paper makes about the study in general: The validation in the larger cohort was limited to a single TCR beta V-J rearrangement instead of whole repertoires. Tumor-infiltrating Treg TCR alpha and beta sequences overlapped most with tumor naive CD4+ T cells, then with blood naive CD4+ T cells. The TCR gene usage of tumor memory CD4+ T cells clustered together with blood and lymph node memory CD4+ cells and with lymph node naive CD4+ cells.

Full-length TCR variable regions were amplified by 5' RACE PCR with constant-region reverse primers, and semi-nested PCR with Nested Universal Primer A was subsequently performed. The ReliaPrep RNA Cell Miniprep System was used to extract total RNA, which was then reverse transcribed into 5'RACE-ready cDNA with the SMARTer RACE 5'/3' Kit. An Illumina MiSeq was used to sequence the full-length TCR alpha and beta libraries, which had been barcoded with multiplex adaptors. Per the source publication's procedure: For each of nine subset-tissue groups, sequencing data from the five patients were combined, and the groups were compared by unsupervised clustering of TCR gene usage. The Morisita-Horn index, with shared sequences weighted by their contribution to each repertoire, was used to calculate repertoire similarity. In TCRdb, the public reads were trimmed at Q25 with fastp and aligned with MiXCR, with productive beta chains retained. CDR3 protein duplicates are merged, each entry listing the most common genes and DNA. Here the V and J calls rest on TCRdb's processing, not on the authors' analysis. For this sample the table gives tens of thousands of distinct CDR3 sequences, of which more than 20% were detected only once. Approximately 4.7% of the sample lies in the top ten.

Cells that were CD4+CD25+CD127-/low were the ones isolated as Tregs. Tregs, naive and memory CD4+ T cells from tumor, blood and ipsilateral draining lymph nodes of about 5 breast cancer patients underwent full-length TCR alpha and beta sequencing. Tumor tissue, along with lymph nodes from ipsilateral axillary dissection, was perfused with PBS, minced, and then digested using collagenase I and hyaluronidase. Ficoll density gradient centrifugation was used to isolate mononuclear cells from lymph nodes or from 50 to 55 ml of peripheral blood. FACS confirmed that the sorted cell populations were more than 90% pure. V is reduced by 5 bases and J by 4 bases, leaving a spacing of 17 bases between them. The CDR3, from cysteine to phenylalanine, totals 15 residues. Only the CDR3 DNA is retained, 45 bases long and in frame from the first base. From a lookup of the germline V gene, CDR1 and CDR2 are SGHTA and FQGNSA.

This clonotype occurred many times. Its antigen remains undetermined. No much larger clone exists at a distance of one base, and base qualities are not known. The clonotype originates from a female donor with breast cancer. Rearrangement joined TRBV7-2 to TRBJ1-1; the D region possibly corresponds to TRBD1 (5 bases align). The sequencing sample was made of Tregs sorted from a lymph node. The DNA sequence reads TGTGCCAGCAGCACGCAAGGGGTGGAAAGCACTGAAGCTTTCTTT. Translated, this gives CASSTQGVESTEAFF.